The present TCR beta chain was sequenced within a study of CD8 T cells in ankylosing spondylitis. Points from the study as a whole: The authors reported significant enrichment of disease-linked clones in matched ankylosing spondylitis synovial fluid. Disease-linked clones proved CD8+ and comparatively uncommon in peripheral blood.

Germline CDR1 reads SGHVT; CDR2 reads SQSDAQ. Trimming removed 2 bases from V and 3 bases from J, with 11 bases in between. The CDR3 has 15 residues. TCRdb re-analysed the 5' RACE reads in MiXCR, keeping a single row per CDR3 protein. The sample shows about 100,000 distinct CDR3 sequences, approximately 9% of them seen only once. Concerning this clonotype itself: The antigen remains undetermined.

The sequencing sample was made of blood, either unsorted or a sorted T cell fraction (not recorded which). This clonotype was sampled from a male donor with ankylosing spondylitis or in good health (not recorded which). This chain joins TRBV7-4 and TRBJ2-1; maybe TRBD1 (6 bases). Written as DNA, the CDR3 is TGTGCCAGCAGCTTAATCCGGGACATCTACAATGAGCAGTTCTTC. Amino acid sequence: CASSLIRDIYNEQFF. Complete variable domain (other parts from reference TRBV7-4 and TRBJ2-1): GAGVSQSPRYKVAKRGRDVALRCDSISGHVTLYWYRQTLGQGSEVLTYSQSDAQRDKSGRPSGRFSAERPERSVSTLKIQRTEQGDSAVYLCASSLIRDIYNEQFFGPGTRLTVL.